These 12 T cell receptor beta chains came from one sample sequenced in a study of post-analysis software for immune sequencing data (dated by TCRdb to 2013 to 2016). What the work shows at the level of the full study, not this receptor alone: About five TRBV segments, including TRBV5-6, TRBV5-1 and TRBV20-1, were significantly more frequent in patients than controls.

Their target antigens are unknown. Preparation of the library involved PCR. TCRdb shows the sequencer as Illumina HiSeq 2500. Unique molecular identifiers were incorporated into TCR beta cDNA libraries to reduce PCR and sequencing biases. TCRdb reprocessed the public reads (quality trimming at Q25 with fastp, clone calling with MiXCR) and kept in-frame beta chains. Rows are unified per CDR3 protein, each entry keeping the most common DNA and genes. The sample includes about 430,000 distinct CDR3 sequences, with 39% observed a single time. The ten largest account for 6.5% to 8% of the sample. The sample comprised blood. Receptors were obtained from a girl aged 2-15 years with multiple sclerosis.

The chain carries TRBV2 and TRBJ2-5, with D unresolved. This CDR3 contains 13 residues. Trimming cost V 4 bases and J 1 base, with 7 bases left between them. Germline V gene lookup returns CDR1 SNHLY and CDR2 FYNNEI. The CDR3 DNA reads as TGTGCCAGCAGTGCCGATTCCCAAGAGACCCAGTACTTC. As protein: CASSADSQETQYF.

This clonotype came up a few times. The chain joins TRBV27 to TRBJ1-3; D is unresolved. CDR1 is MNHEY and CDR2 is SMNVEV in the germline V gene (reference sequence). V was trimmed by 3 bases and J by 0 bases, leaving 15 bases between them. CDR3 length: 17 amino acids. The CDR3 here is CASSFRGGGYSGNTIYF. The DNA of the CDR3 is TGTGCCAGCAGTTTTAGAGGCGGCGGTTACTCTGGAAACACCATATATTTT.

This clonotype turned up a few times. The chain is built from TRBV4-3 and TRBJ2-3; 10 nucleotides match TRBD2. Germline lookup yields CDR1 LGHNA and CDR2 YSLEER. This CDR3 has 21 amino acids. The J segment lost 3 bases and the V segment lost 3 bases, leaving 21 bases of the junction unmatched. CDR3 sequence (DNA): TGCGCCAGCAGCCATCGCGTCCCAGCGGGAGGGCCCCTGGAAAGTACAGATACGCAGTATTTT. Its protein is CASSHRVPAGGPLESTDTQYF.

At least ten counts were recorded for this clonotype. V and J are TRBV12-3 or TRBV12-4 and TRBJ1-2; tentative D call: TRBD1 (6 bases). Trimming shortened V by 5 bases and J by 4 bases, and 14 bases separated the two germline ends. This CDR3 is built from 14 residues. CDR3 loop: CASSRSGTTYGYTF. The CDR3 coding sequence is TGTGCCAGCAGTCGATCCGGGACAACCTATGGCTACACCTTC.

This chain links TRBV12-3 or TRBV12-4 with TRBJ2-5; D perhaps matches TRBD1 (5 bases). Deletions cut 3 bases from V and 5 bases from J, with 16 bases between. The CDR3 contains 15 residues. In DNA, the CDR3 is TGTGCCAGCAGTTTTTGGGCAGGGAATACGGAGACCCAGTACTTC. It yields the protein CASSFWAGNTETQYF.

V and J are TRBV7-6 and TRBJ2-5; 16 bases line up with TRBD2. The DNA matches TRBJ2-7 better at its end, which makes the J call doubtful. The CDR3 totals 16 residues. Germline V CDR1 and CDR2: SGHVS, FNYEAQ. The CDR3 nucleotides read TGTGCCAGCAGCCCGGGACTAGCGGGAGGGCCTCACGAGCAGTACTTC. Translation: CASSPGLAGGPHEQYF.

This clonotype was picked up one time. The chain employs TRBV7-9 and TRBJ2-5, with no clear D. The J call is uncertain, as TRBJ2-7 better fits the DNA end. CDR1 and CDR2 from the germline V gene are SEHNR and FQNEAQ (reference sequence). This CDR3 comprises 17 residues. The CDR3 here is CASSLVSRADLGYEQYF. DNA for the CDR3: TGTGCCAGCAGCTTAGTCTCTAGGGCAGACTTGGGGTACGAGCAGTACTTC.

This clonotype was seen only a few times. The junction departs from the called germline gene at one end, perhaps through a read error. V and J are TRBV20-1 and TRBJ2-3; TRBD2 matches at 8 bases. The V gene's germline CDR1 is DFQATT and CDR2 SNEGSKA (reference sequence). The CDR3 loop spans 15 amino acids. The CDR3 region is CSARGPSGSLDTQYF. DNA of the CDR3: TGCAGTGCAAGAGGTCCTAGCGGGTCTTTAGATACGCAGTATTTT.

The sample holds a few counts of this clonotype. The CDR3: CASSLVGTSFDEQFF. CDR3 DNA sequence: TGTGCCAGCAGCTTAGTAGGGACTAGTTTCGATGAGCAGTTCTTC. The chain couples TRBV7-2 to TRBJ2-1; 8 positions agree with TRBD2. Germline values: CDR1 SGHTA, CDR2 FQGNSA. The CDR3 covers 15 residues. The ends lost 1 base at V and 8 bases at J; junction bases unmatched: 7.

The rearrangement joins TRBV21-1 to TRBJ2-5; the table calls TRBD2, which could not be checked here. TRBV21-1 is labeled a pseudogene. The CDR3 covers 16 residues. CDR3 sequence reads: CASTFLTSPYQETQYF. DNA for the CDR3: TGTGCCAGCACCTTTTTGACTAGCCCGTACCAAGAGACCCAGTACTTC.

The chain links TRBV9 to TRBJ1-5; D gene ambiguous. The CDR3 is made up of 15 amino acids. V was pared by 3 bases and J by 2 bases, with 12 bases between. CDR1 is SGDLS, CDR2 YYNGEE, per germline. The CDR3 loop reads CASSATGKGNQPQHF. The CDR3, as DNA: TGTGCCAGCAGCGCAACCGGGAAGGGCAATCAGCCCCAGCATTTT. The entire variable domain, with the rest obtained from reference TRBV9 and TRBJ1-5, is as follows: DSGVTQTPKHLITATGQRVTLRCSPRSGDLSVYWYQQSLDQGLQFLIQYYNGEERAKGNILERFSAQQFPDLHSELNLSSLELGDSALYFCASSATGKGNQPQHFGDGTRLSIL.

J is TRBJ2-1 and V is TRBV7-9; 13 bases line up with TRBD2. The CDR3 loop spans 17 amino acids. After removal of 4 bases from V and 6 bases from J, the junction contained 9 bases not matched to a gene. Germline lookup yields CDR1 SEHNR and CDR2 FQNEAQ (reference sequence). The CDR3 reads CASSSTSGGALGNEQFF. CDR3 nucleotide sequence: TGTGCCAGCAGCTCCACTAGCGGGGGGGCCCTTGGCAATGAGCAGTTCTTC.